This T cell receptor (beta chain) was observed in a study of early T cells in non-severe SARS-CoV-2 infection. Study as a whole: With bulk RNA from unsorted whole blood as input, sequencing yielded unpaired chains. Whole-study findings and limits: VDJdb matches were skewed toward anti-spike CD8 T cell responses.

The library protocol tagged individual cDNA molecules with unique molecular identifiers. A single record per CDR3 protein comes from TCRdb applying MiXCR to the 5' RACE reads. In the table there are approximately 70,000 distinct CDR3 sequences, around an eighth of which are singletons. Concerning this clonotype: Its matching antigen is unknown.

Between the trimmed V and J ends, which lost 5 bases and 4 bases, there was a span of 5 bases. Germline-derived CDR1 and CDR2 are SQVTM and ANQGSEA. This CDR3 is built from 11 residues. The rearrangement uses TRBV29-1 and TRBJ2-2; D remains ambiguous. The sequenced sample consisted of whole blood. The clonotype comes from an adult who was a healthcare worker with PCR-confirmed SARS-CoV-2 infection or an uninfected control (not recorded which). In DNA, the CDR3 is TGCAGCGTTTTTGGCACCGGGGAGCTGTTTTTT. This sequence encodes CSVFGTGELFF.